The 3 T cell receptor beta chains reported below all come from one sample, sequenced in a study of blood T cell repertoires in COVID-19. TCRdb's table, derived via immunoSEQ multiplex PCR, lists solely in-frame clones and lacks some. The repertoire includes over 200,000 clones, over 75% of them detected once, and about 4% sits in the top ten. The sequenced sample consisted of PBMCs or T cells enriched from blood (not recorded which). Every receptor here comes from a woman in her 30s who had been exposed to COVID-19.

V usage is TRBV9 and J usage is TRBJ2-5; TRBD2 matches at 16 bases. The CDR3 totals 19 residues. The V gene end was trimmed by 4 bases and the J gene end by 3 bases; junction bases not matched to a gene: 12. CDR1 is SGDLS, CDR2 YYNGEE, per germline. CDR3 loop: CASSSGFPGLAGGKETQYF. Written as DNA, the CDR3 is TGTGCCAGCAGCTCCGGATTTCCGGGACTAGCGGGGGGGAAAGAGACCCAGTACTTC.

This sequence joins TRBV5-5 and TRBJ2-7; D is ambiguous. Germline CDR1 SGHKS, CDR2 YYEKEE (reference sequence). V lost 1 base, J lost 2 bases, and 7 bases lay in between. The CDR3 consists of 13 residues. CDR3 protein: CASSLYSTYEQYF. DNA of the CDR3: TGTGCCAGCAGCTTGTACAGCACCTACGAGCAGTACTTC.

This chain's CDR3 is CASSLDGQGSNQPQHF. The CDR3, as DNA: TGCGCCAGCAGCTTAGATGGACAGGGAAGCAATCAGCCCCAGCATTTT. The rearrangement links TRBV5-1 to TRBJ1-5; 8 bases match TRBD1. Looked up from germline, CDR1 is SGHRS and CDR2 is YFSETQ. Trimming at V came to 2 bases and at J to 1 base, leaving 5 bases not matched to a gene. The CDR3 runs to 16 residues. The whole variable domain, remainder taken from reference TRBV5-1 and TRBJ1-5, is KAGVTQTPRYLIKTRGQQVTLSCSPISGHRSVSWYQQTPGQGLQFLFEYFSETQRNKGNFPGRFSGRQFSNSRSEMNVSTLELGDSALYLCASSLDGQGSNQPQHFGDGTRLSIL.